The rows below give T cell receptor beta chains drawn from one sample of a study of blood T cell repertoires in COVID-19. Assay used: immunoSEQ multiplex PCR; TCRdb lists only in-frame clones, some missing. The repertoire has about 260,000 clones, approximately 86% of them found once; the top ten carry roughly 4.9%. Sequenced: peripheral blood. The receptors were gathered from a woman aged 55-70 years with COVID-19, enrolled during active disease. The CDR3 runs from the conserved cysteine through the conserved F or W. Fields, in order: J gene, V gene, D gene, CDR3 protein, CDR3 DNA. The D gene is left open where the match is weak.

>TRBJ2-7|TRBV28|TRBD1
CATLWDRYTYEQYF
TGTGCCACCCTATGGGACAGGTACACCTACGAGCAGTACTTC
>TRBJ2-2|TRBV24-1|TRBD1
CATSPLRTGPPNTGELFF
TGTGCCACCAGCCCCCTACGGACAGGGCCCCCGAACACCGGGGAGCTGTTTTTT
>TRBJ1-1|TRBV6-7|.
CASSYFKTGAPNTEAFF
TGTGCCAGCAGTTACTTTAAAACAGGTGCCCCTAACACTGAAGCTTTCTTT
>TRBJ1-1|TRBV19|.
CASSMGGGRLFTEAFF
TGTGCCAGTAGTATGGGGGGAGGACGGTTATTCACTGAAGCTTTCTTT
>TRBJ1-6|TRBV27|TRBD1
CASSFLGQGDNSPLHF
TGTGCCAGCAGTTTTCTAGGACAGGGGGATAATTCACCCCTCCACTTT
>TRBJ2-2|TRBV7-9|TRBD1
CAAMDRTNTGELFF
TGTGCCGCCATGGACAGGACGAACACCGGGGAGCTGTTTTTT
>TRBJ1-1|TRBV7-2|TRBD1
CASSFDRVNTEAFF
TGTGCCAGCAGCTTCGACAGGGTGAACACTGAAGCTTTCTTT
>TRBJ1-1|TRBV29-1|.
CSVKGERAEAFF
TGCAGCGTTAAGGGGGAAAGGGCTGAAGCTTTCTTT
>TRBJ2-3|TRBV29-1|TRBD2
CSVGPSGSSDTQYF
TGCAGCGTTGGTCCTAGCGGGAGTTCAGATACGCAGTATTTT
>TRBJ1-1|TRBV3-1/TRBV3-2|.
CASTLGGVNTEAFF
TGTGCCAGCACCCTAGGGGGGGTGAACACTGAAGCTTTCTTT
>TRBJ1-4|TRBV28|.
CANSLVVRTIEGLFF
TGTGCCAACAGTTTAGTCGTCAGGACCATTGAGGGACTGTTTTTT
>TRBJ2-3|TRBV7-9|TRBD2
CASSDTSGREGTDTQYF
TGTGCCAGCAGCGACACTTCCGGGCGGGAGGGCACAGATACGCAGTATTTT
>TRBJ1-2|TRBV28|.
CASRGTWGGQSGGYTF
TGTGCCAGCAGGGGCACTTGGGGGGGGCAATCGGGTGGCTACACCTTC
>TRBJ1-5|TRBV6-2/TRBV6-3|.
CASSSVRGRGSNQPQHF
TGTGCCAGCAGTTCCGTGAGGGGGAGGGGGAGCAATCAGCCCCAGCATTTT
>TRBJ1-6|TRBV10-3|TRBD1
CAISGTGGIFLHF
TGTGCCATCAGTGGTACAGGGGGCATCTTCCTCCACTTT